This TCR beta chain derives from a study of blood T cells in healthy people across ages (dated by TCRdb to the mid-2010s). General notes on the study: In model experiments, template switching captured about one uniquely barcoded TCR beta cDNA molecule for every two T cells. To track age-related changes in TCR beta repertoire diversity, the study relied on deep sequencing normalized with unique cDNA molecular identifiers. Donors were grouped into four age groups: young (average about 15 years), middle-aged (around 39), aged (about 60) and long-lived (roughly 80). To avoid experimental bias, donors of different ages were distributed randomly across sequencing lanes. Two additional independent replicas of 1 million unique cDNA reads from the same blood draw were analyzed for two donors (one aged 18 to 30 and one aged 80 or older).

CDR3 length: 14 amino acids, cysteine to phenylalanine. Only the CDR3 DNA is retained, 42 bases long and in frame from the first base. The germline V gene (reference sequence) provides CDR1 DFQATT and CDR2 SNEGSKA. V is cut by 4 bases and J by 10 bases, and the space between the germline ends is 22 bases. The donors were 40 or so Caucasian individuals from Russia, aged 6 to 90 years, who were systemically healthy. Roughly 9 milliliters of peripheral blood were drawn from each donor into EDTA-treated Vacutainer tubes. PBMCs were isolated by Ficoll-Paque density-gradient centrifugation, with at least 6 million obtained per sample. Trizol reagent was used to extract total RNA from PBMCs, with at least 5.5 micrograms per sample. For every donor, an aliquot of PBMCs went through flow cytometry to measure the percentages of naive CD45RAhigh/CD27high T cells. This clonotype was observed a handful of times. No antigen is known for it. The record has no base qualities; no much larger clone is one base away.

The paper as a whole reports these results and caveats: Donor CMV infection status was unknown, potentially confounding age-related changes in expanded clonotypes. Compared with the aged group, the long-lived group had more naive CD4+ T cells, fewer expanded clones and increased TCR diversity, suggesting age selection. Estimates of total diversity based on one million sequenced T cells were regarded as lower bounds and as underestimates. Conclusive comparison of naive and antigen-experienced compartments was prevented by the profiling of bulk unsorted PBMCs. As age increased, observed TCR beta diversity per million T cells dropped in a roughly linear way, and a significant reduction was already evident by age about 40. Observed TCR beta diversity correlated strongly with the percentage of naive T cells measured by flow cytometry.

Libraries were built with 5' RACE. TCRdb records Illumina HiSeq 2500 as the sequencer. A second PCR of about 6 to 11 cycles was run with a J-beta primer mix and a sample-barcoded 5' primer. A unique molecular identifier was introduced onto each TCR beta cDNA molecule by a template-switch 5' adaptor carrying 12 random nucleotides. Each sample yielded at least 3 million CDR3-containing paired-end reads. First-strand cDNA was synthesized from all RNA with the Mint cDNA synthesis kit, primed by a TRBC-specific oligonucleotide. All cDNA was treated with uracil-DNA glycosylase and then went through a first 18-cycle PCR with the universal primers M1SS and BC2_uni_R. As for the authors' bioinformatics: For normalization, 1 million high-quality reads, each with a distinct molecular identifier, were randomly selected from each sample. Reads sharing molecular identifiers were discarded rather than binned into consensus sequences. MiTCR, set to a Q25 quality threshold and the strictest error-elimination algorithm, was used for CDR3 identification, clonotype clustering and error correction. A nonparametric unseen species model using Euler transformation provided a lower-bound estimate of total TCR beta diversity. The public sequencing data were trimmed at Q25 with fastp and processed into clonotypes with MiXCR by TCRdb, which kept only in-frame beta chains. Rows are combined by CDR3 protein, so each entry shows the most common genes and DNA. In this record, the V and J calls reflect TCRdb's handling and not the investigators' own analysis. The sample records about 770,000 distinct CDR3 sequences, roughly 44% of which are singletons. The top ten clones comprise about a fifth of the sample.

The TCR was taken from a man between 60 and 75 years old in good health. This receptor chain uses TRBV20-1 and TRBJ1-2, with TRBD1 tentatively as D gene (6 bases match). The sample was blood. The base sequence is TGCAGTGCTACCCTCCTGGGACACACCCGATCCTACACCTTC. Its translation is CSATLLGHTRSYTF.